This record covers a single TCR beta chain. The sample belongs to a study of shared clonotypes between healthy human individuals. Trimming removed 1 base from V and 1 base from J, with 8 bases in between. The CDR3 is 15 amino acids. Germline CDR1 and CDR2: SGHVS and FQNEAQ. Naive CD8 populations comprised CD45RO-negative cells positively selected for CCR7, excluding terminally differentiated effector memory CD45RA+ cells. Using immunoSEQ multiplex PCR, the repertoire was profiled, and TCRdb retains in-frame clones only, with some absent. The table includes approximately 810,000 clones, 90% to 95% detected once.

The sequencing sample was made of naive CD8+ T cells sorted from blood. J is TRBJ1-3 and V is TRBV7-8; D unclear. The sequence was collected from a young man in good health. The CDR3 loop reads CASSLELGSGNTIYF. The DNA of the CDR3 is TGTGCCAGCAGCTTAGAATTGGGGTCTGGAAACACCATATATTTT.